The clone carrying this T cell receptor beta chain showed up just a few times. A roughly 20-cycle PCR with a constant-region primer and V-primer adapter amplified TCRs. In TCRdb, the reads were re-called with MiXCR into one record per CDR3 protein. The sample carries over 50,000 distinct CDR3 sequences, 33% recorded once. The sample originates from a study of low-dose radiotherapy and immunotherapy resistance in tumors. Looking at the study overall: Fractions of 0.5 Gy went to Cohort 1 every 2 weeks, totaling 6.5 Gy. Daily oral aspirin at 300 mg began on cycle 1 day 1 and lasted four cycles.

Germline loops: CDR1 SGHRS, CDR2 YFSETQ. Trimming cost V 7 bases and J 1 base, with 12 bases left between them. The CDR3 extends over 13 amino acids. The time point is: after trial treatment. Treatment: LDRT plus nivolumab, ipilimumab, low-dose cyclophosphamide and aspirin (RACIN trial). The therapy administered to donors comprised nivolumab, ipilimumab, aspirin, low-dose cyclophosphamide and low-dose radiotherapy. Solid tumors that lacked tumor-infiltrating lymphocytes and were advanced were present in eligible patients. This chain connects TRBV5-1 to TRBJ2-7; the D gene is possibly TRBD2 (5 bases). The sample consisted of PBMCs, taken after low-dose radiotherapy plus immunotherapy. The receptor's source is a male donor with rectosigmoid adenocarcinoma. The CDR3 DNA reads TGCGCCAGCTCCTGGGAGCTTTCCTACGAGCAGTACTTC. It translates to CASSWELSYEQYF. Filled out from reference TRBV5-1 and TRBJ2-7, the complete variable domain reads KAGVTQTPRYLIKTRGQQVTLSCSPISGHRSVSWYQQTPGQGLQFLFEYFSETQRNKGNFPGRFSGRQFSNSRSEMNVSTLELGDSALYLCASSWELSYEQYFGPGTRLTVT.